This T cell receptor beta chain was identified in a study of CD8 T cells in ankylosing spondylitis. This CDR3 comprises 13 residues. With 2 bases removed from V and 7 bases from J, the gap between germline ends came to 15 bases. CDR1 is SQVTM and CDR2 is ANQGSEA in the germline V gene. TCRdb analysed the 5' RACE reads with MiXCR anew, one entry per CDR3 protein. The repertoire has a few hundred thousand distinct CDR3 sequences, over 15% of them found once; the top ten carry roughly 34%. The source is a male donor with ankylosing spondylitis or in good health (not recorded which). The sample comprised blood, either unsorted or a sorted T cell fraction (not recorded which). The V call is TRBV29-1, the J call TRBJ2-7; no clear D gene. The CDR3, as DNA: TGCAGCGTTGAATCACCTGCTTCGTCGGAGCAGTACTTC. Its protein product is CSVESPASSEQYF.